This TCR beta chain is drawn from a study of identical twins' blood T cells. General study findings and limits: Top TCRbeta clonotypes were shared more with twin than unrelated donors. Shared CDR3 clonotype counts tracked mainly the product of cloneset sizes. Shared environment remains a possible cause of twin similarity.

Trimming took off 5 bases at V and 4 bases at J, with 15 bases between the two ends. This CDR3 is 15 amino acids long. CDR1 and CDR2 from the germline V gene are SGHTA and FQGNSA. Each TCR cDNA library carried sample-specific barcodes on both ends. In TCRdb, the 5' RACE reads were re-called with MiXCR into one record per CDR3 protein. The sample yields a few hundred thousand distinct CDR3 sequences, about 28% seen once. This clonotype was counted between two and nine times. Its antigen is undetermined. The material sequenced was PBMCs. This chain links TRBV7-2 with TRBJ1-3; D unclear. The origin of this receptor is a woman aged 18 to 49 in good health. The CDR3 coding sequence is TGTGCCAGCAGCGCTAGGCCGGGCTCCGGAAACACCATATATTTT. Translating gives CASSARPGSGNTIYF.